Included here is one T cell receptor beta chain sequence, with context. Its target is unknown. The data were taken from a study of radiotherapy plus CTLA-4 blockade in lung cancer. About the study: Under 20% of enrolled patients responded objectively, and 25% to 40% had disease control.

Study-wide findings and caveats: With interferon-beta, early dynamics of blood T cell clones were reported to best predict response. Some TCR clones had been derived from tumors. These clones expanded in peripheral blood after radiotherapy plus ipilimumab.

V shed 5 bases, J shed 6 bases, and the junction held 13 bases outside the gene matches. Germline CDR1 is PRHDT and CDR2 is FYEKMQ (reference sequence). This CDR3 region has 16 residues. Profiled with immunoSEQ multiplex PCR; TCRdb holds only in-frame clones, not every one. The sample has approximately 47,000 clones, over 55% seen once. With ipilimumab providing CTLA-4 blockade, focal radiation was administered to patients who had chemo-refractory metastatic non-small-cell lung cancer. This chain uses TRBV13 with TRBJ2-1; 7 bases agree with TRBD2. This sequence was found in a human donor with non-small cell lung cancer who had a partial response to radiotherapy plus ipilimumab. The input for sequencing was peripheral blood, taken from a patient treated with radiotherapy plus ipilimumab. In DNA form, the CDR3 reads TGTGCCAGCAGCCTAAATAGGGAGGGCCGGGCCAATGAGCAGTTCTTC. Protein sequence: CASSLNREGRANEQFF.